Listed below are T cell receptor beta chains from one sample, sequenced in a study of cytomegalovirus exposure and HLA in healthy donors. Measured with immunoSEQ multiplex PCR; TCRdb has only the in-frame clones, and not every one. The sample lists fewer than 350,000 clones; 85% to 90% were seen once. Input material: PBMCs. All receptors come from a woman aged 18-29 years in good health and CMV-seronegative. CDR3s include the opening cysteine and the closing phenylalanine or tryptophan. A D gene is named only where the DNA matches it firmly. Expanded clones are given a class, and other clones once, few, many or no size at all.

v_call	d_call	j_call	clone_size	cdr3_nt	cdr3_aa
TRBV18	-	TRBJ1-1	-	TGTGCCAGCTCACGCCAAAGAGGTGAAGCTTTCTTT	CASSRQRGEAFF
TRBV2	-	TRBJ1-2	-	TGTGCCAGCATCCCAGATTTATCTCATGGCTACACCTTC	CASIPDLSHGYTF
TRBV19	-	TRBJ2-7	-	TGTGCCAGTAGTCCCTTGGCTAGTGGAGCCTACGAGCAGTACTTC	CASSPLASGAYEQYF
TRBV4-1	-	TRBJ2-7	-	TGCGCCAGCAGCCTCCGGACAGTGGGCTCCTACGAGCAGTACTTC	CASSLRTVGSYEQYF
TRBV27	-	TRBJ1-1	-	TGTGCCAGCAGTTCCATGTGGAGCACTGAAGCTTTCTTT	CASSSMWSTEAFF
TRBV2	TRBD1	TRBJ1-4	-	TGTGCCAGCAGCCCCTGGACAGGGAGCCTGTTTTTT	CASSPWTGSLFF
TRBV27	-	TRBJ1-5	-	TGTGCCAGCAGTTCCGATAGCTACCGAACAGGGACTCAGCCCCAGCATTTT	CASSSDSYRTGTQPQHF
TRBV5-1	-	TRBJ1-5	-	TGCGCCAGCAGCCCCCTGGGGCGAAGTCAGCCCCAGCATTTT	CASSPLGRSQPQHF
TRBV6-5	TRBD2	TRBJ2-1	-	TGTGCCAGCAGTTACGAGGCGGGACTAGGCTACAATGAGCAGTTCTTC	CASSYEAGLGYNEQFF
TRBV6-1	-	TRBJ2-5	-	TGTGCCAGCGCTGGTACCCCCATAGCAAAAGAGACCCAGTACTTC	CASAGTPIAKETQYF
TRBV20-1	-	TRBJ1-2	-	TGCAGTAGCGACCGGGGCTACACCTTC	CSSDRGYTF
TRBV28	TRBD1	TRBJ1-2	-	TGTGCCAGCAGTTTCCCTGACAGGGGGTACGGCTACACCTTC	CASSFPDRGYGYTF
TRBV4-1	-	TRBJ2-4	few	TGCGCCAGCAGCCAAGATCAGGACAGCAGGAGGATTCAGTACTTC	CASSQDQDSRRIQYF
TRBV2	-	TRBJ2-5	-	TGTGCCAGCAGCCAGATAACCGGCGGAGAGACCCAGTACTTC	CASSQITGGETQYF
TRBV4-2	-	TRBJ2-3	-	TGTGCCAGCAGCCAAGGGCGGGAAGGGGATACGCAGTATTTT	CASSQGREGDTQYF
TRBV28	-	TRBJ2-7	-	TGTGCCAGCAGCACCTCCGAGGACACCCACGAGCAGTACTTC	CASSTSEDTHEQYF
TRBV28	TRBD2	TRBJ2-7	-	TGTGCCAGCAACCCTAGCGGGGGACCATACGAGCAGTACTTC	CASNPSGGPYEQYF
TRBV11-2	TRBD2	TRBJ2-1	-	TGTGCCAGCAGCTTAGGACTAGCGCCCTGGGATGAGCAGTTCTTC	CASSLGLAPWDEQFF
TRBV28	-	TRBJ1-4	-	TGTGCCAGCCCCTGCGGGACCAATAATGAAAAACTGTTTTTT	CASPCGTNNEKLFF
TRBV30	-	TRBJ2-3	-	TGTGCCTGGGAATTCAGGGCAAAGAAGTATTTT	CAWEFRAKKYF
TRBV27	-	TRBJ2-5	-	TGTGCCAGCAGTACCCGCTTTAATCTATCGGGAGAGACCCAGTACTTC	CASSTRFNLSGETQYF
TRBV28	-	TRBJ1-1	-	TGTGCCAGCAGTTTAGACGGATTAAGGGGCGAGGCTTTCTTT	CASSLDGLRGEAFF
TRBV6-6	TRBD1	TRBJ2-5	-	TGTGCCAGCGAAAATACCGGGACAGGACAAGAGACCCAGTACTTC	CASENTGTGQETQYF
TRBV5-4	-	TRBJ2-7	-	TGTGCCAGCAGCTTGGATGGGAGTTTCCGCGAGCAGTACTTC	CASSLDGSFREQYF
TRBV5-1	-	TRBJ2-7	-	TGCGCCAGCAGCTTGGACCCCCTAAGGGGTGACGAGCAGTACTTC	CASSLDPLRGDEQYF
TRBV27	-	TRBJ2-7	-	TGTGCCAGCAGTACTAAATACGAGCAGTACTTC	CASSTKYEQYF
TRBV5-6	TRBD2	TRBJ2-3	-	TGTGCCAGCAGCTTGAGCGCGGGAGTATACGATACGCAGTATTTT	CASSLSAGVYDTQYF
TRBV5-6	TRBD2	TRBJ2-3	-	TGTGCCAGCAGCTTGGCCGGGATAGCGGGAGGACCATTCCTGGGAGCGCAGTATTTT	CASSLAGIAGGPFLGAQYF
TRBV5-1	-	TRBJ2-7	-	TGCGCCAGCAGCTACTACACCTCCTACGAGCAGTACTTC	CASSYYTSYEQYF
TRBV15	TRBD2	TRBJ2-1	-	TGTGCCACCAGCAGAGGACTAGCGGTCAATGAGCAGTTCTTC	CATSRGLAVNEQFF
TRBV5-8	TRBD1	TRBJ1-6	-	TGTGCCAGCAGCCCAACAGGGGACTCCTATAATTCACCCCTCCACTTT	CASSPTGDSYNSPLHF
TRBV19	TRBD1	TRBJ2-6	-	TGTGCCAGATCCGGACAGGGGGCTGTTGGGGCCAACGTCCTGACTTTC	CARSGQGAVGANVLTF
TRBV5-1	-	TRBJ2-3	-	TGCGCCAGCAGCAGACCGGAGTCAACAGATACGCAGTATTTT	CASSRPESTDTQYF
TRBV2	-	TRBJ2-3	-	TGTGCCAGCACTGAGGGGGGAAACCTAGACACAGATACGCAGTATTTT	CASTEGGNLDTDTQYF
TRBV2	TRBD2	TRBJ2-5	-	TGTGCCAGCAGTGCGCAGACTAGCGAGACCCAGTACTTC	CASSAQTSETQYF
TRBV4-3	TRBD2	TRBJ2-5	-	TGCGCCAGCAGCCAAGAACCCCCGGGACTAGCGGGAGAGACCCAGTACTTC	CASSQEPPGLAGETQYF
TRBV10-3	TRBD2	TRBJ2-1	-	TGTGCCATCAGTGAGAGAGCGGGAGGGCCCAATGAGCAGTTCTTC	CAISERAGGPNEQFF
TRBV13	TRBD2	TRBJ2-3	-	TGTGCCAGCAACAAACTAGCGGGAGGAGGCGCAGATACGCAGTATTTT	CASNKLAGGGADTQYF
TRBV15	TRBD2	TRBJ2-3	-	TGTGCCACCAGCAGCGGGACTAGCGACACAGATACGCAGTATTTT	CATSSGTSDTDTQYF
TRBV27	-	TRBJ1-1	-	TGTGCCAGCAGTTTAAAAGGGGCTGAAGCTTTCTTT	CASSLKGAEAFF
TRBV4-1	TRBD1	TRBJ1-5	few	TGCGCCAGCAGCCAAACAGGGGGCGAACACCCCCAGCATTTT	CASSQTGGEHPQHF
TRBV29-1	-	TRBJ2-7	-	TGCAGCGCAGAGCAGGGGGGCTACGAGCAGTACTTC	CSAEQGGYEQYF
TRBV19	-	TRBJ2-4	-	TGTGCCAGTAGTATAGATCGTACAGGGGGGGACATTCAGTACTTC	CASSIDRTGGDIQYF